What follows describes a single TCR beta chain. The genomic DNA of each subset was split evenly across several immunoSEQ plates. Template amounts of 250 to 350 ng DNA, 25,000 to 30,000 T cell genomes, were employed in unsorted PBMC replicate PCRs. What was sequenced on ten immunoSEQ deep assay plates was unsorted PBMC DNA. Per the study methods: For the immunoSEQ data, sequences were junction-only without quality scores, so filtering differed. Data came from immunoSEQ multiplex PCR; TCRdb stores just in-frame clones and leaves some out. V and J calls and clone size are those listed in that table; D and trimming were worked out from the DNA. This sample carries over 400,000 clones, about 72% of them seen once, and the ten largest clones take around 11%. This specimen belongs to a study of shared clonotypes between healthy human individuals. Germline CDR1 and CDR2: SNHLY and FYNNEI. The CDR3 is 15 residues long. V gave up 4 bases and J gave up 7 bases; unmatched junction bases: 7.

Sequencing input: PBMCs. J is TRBJ2-5 and V is TRBV2, with 12 bases matching TRBD2. This clonotype was sampled from a woman aged 40 to 50 in good health. Some clones in this sample may be carry-over from other donors' samples. The CDR3 reads CASSATSGSQGTQYF. CDR3 in DNA: TGTGCCAGCAGTGCGACTAGCGGGAGTCAGGGGACCCAGTACTTC.